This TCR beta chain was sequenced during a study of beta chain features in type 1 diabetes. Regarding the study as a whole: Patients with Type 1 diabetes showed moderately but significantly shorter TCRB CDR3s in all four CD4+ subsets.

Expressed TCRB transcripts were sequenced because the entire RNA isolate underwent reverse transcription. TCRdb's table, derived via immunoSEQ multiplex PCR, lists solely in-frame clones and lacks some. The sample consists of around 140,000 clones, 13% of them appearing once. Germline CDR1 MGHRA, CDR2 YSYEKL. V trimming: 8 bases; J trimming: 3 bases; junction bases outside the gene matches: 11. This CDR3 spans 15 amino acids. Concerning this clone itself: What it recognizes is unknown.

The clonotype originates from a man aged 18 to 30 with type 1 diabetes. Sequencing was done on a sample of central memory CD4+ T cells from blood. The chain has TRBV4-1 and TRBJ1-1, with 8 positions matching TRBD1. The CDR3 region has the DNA TGCGCCAGCGAACCCGGACAGGGACGAGACACTGAAGCTTTCTTT. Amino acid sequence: CASEPGQGRDTEAFF.